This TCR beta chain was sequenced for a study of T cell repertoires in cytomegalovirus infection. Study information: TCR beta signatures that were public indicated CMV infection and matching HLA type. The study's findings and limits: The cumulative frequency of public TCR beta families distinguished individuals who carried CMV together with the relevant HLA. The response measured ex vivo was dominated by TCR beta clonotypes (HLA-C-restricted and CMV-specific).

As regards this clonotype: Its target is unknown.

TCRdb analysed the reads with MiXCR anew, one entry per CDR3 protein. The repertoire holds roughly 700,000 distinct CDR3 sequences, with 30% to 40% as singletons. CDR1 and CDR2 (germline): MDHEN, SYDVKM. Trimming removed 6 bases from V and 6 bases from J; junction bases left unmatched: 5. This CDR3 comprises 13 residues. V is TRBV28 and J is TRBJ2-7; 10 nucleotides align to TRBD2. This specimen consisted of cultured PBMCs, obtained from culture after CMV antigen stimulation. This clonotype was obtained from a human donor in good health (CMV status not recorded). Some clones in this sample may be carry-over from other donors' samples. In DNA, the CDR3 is TGTGCCAGCAGCCTTAGCGGGGGGTCCGAGCAGTACTTC. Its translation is CASSLSGGSEQYF.